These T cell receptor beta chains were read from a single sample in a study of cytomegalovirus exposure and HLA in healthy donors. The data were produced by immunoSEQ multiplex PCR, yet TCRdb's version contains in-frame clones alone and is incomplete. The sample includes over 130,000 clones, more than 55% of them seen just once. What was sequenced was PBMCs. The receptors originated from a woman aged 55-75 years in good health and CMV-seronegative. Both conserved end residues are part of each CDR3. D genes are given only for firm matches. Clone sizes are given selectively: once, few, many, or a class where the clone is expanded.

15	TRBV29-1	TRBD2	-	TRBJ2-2	TGCAGCGTTCTAGCGGGAGGAGCGAACACCGGGGAGCTGTTTTTT	CSVLAGGANTGELFF
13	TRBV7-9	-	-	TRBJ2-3	TGTGCCAGCAGGTCTATCGACACAGATACGCAGTATTTT	CASRSIDTDTQYF
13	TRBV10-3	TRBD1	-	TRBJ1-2	TGTGCCCTCCGGGACAGGGAAGCCTATGGCTACACCTTC	CALRDREAYGYTF
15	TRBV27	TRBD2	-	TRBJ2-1	TGTGCCAGCAGTCTTAGCGGGAGGGTCGGGAATGAGCAGTTCTTC	CASSLSGRVGNEQFF
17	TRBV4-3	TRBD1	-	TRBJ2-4	TGCGCCAGCAGCGAAGAGACAGGGAACCGAGCCAAAAACATTCAGTACTTC	CASSEETGNRAKNIQYF
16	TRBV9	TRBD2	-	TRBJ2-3	TGTGCCAGCAGCAAGGGACTAGCGGGCAACACAGATACGCAGTATTTT	CASSKGLAGNTDTQYF
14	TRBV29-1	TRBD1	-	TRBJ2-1	TGCAGCGTTGGGGCGGGACAGGGGGCCTTGGTGCAGTTCTTC	CSVGAGQGALVQFF
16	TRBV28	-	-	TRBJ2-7	TGTGCCAGCAGTTTACGGGTCCCTCTCTATTCCTACGAGCAGTACTTC	CASSLRVPLYSYEQYF
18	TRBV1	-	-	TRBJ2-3	TGCACCAGCACATCGACCGGGACTAGCGGATACTGCACAGATACGCAGTATTTT	CTSTSTGTSGYCTDTQYF
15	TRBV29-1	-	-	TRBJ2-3	TGCAGCGTTGACCCCGGCACAGGGCGGGCAGATACGCAGTATTTT	CSVDPGTGRADTQYF
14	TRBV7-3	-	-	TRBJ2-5	TGTGCCAGCAGCGCCACGGGGGTCCAAGAGACCCAGTACTTC	CASSATGVQETQYF
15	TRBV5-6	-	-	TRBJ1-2	TGTGCCAGCAGCTGGGCTCAGGGGATCGATTATGGCTACACCTTC	CASSWAQGIDYGYTF
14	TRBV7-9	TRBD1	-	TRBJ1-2	TGTGCCAGCAGCCCCCCCGGGACAGCTTATGGCTACACCTTC	CASSPPGTAYGYTF
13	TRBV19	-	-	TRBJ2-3	TGTGCCAGTAGTCGGGAACTCCCAGATACGCAGTATTTT	CASSRELPDTQYF
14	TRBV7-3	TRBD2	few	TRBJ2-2	TGTGCCAGCACCCCTAGCGGGCCTACCGGGGAGCTGTTTTTT	CASTPSGPTGELFF
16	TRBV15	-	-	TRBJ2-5	TGTGCCACCAGCAGGGAAACAGGGAGGGACGGAGAGACCCAGTACTTC	CATSRETGRDGETQYF
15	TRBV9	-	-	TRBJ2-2	TGTGCCAGCAGCGTAGGTTTGTCGGACACCGGGGAGCTGTTTTTT	CASSVGLSDTGELFF
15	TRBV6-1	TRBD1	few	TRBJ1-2	TGTGCCAGCAGTGAAGCCGGGACAGTTAACTATGGCTACACCTTC	CASSEAGTVNYGYTF
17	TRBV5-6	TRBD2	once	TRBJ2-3	TGTGCCAGCAGCCTATTTCCGGGACTAGCGGCTACAGATACGCAGTATTTT	CASSLFPGLAATDTQYF
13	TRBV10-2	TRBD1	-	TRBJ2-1	TGCGCCAGCAGTTCAGGGGGTCACAATGAGCAGTTCTTC	CASSSGGHNEQFF
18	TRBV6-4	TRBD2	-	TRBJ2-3	TGTGCCAGCAGTAAATCCGGGACTAGTTGGGACCTGACAGATACGCAGTATTTT	CASSKSGTSWDLTDTQYF
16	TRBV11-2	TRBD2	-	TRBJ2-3	TGTGCCAGCAGCTTCATCGGGAGGGGAGACACAGATACGCAGTATTTT	CASSFIGRGDTDTQYF
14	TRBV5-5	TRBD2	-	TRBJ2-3	TGTGCCAGCAGCTTAGCGGGGCGACCAGATACGCAGTATTTT	CASSLAGRPDTQYF
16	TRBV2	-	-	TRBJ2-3	TGTGCCAGCAGTGTCGAGCGGGCCCCTCCCACAGATACGCAGTATTTT	CASSVERAPPTDTQYF
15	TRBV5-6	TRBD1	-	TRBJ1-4	TGTGCCAGCAGCTCAACAGGGGCTCGGTATGAAAAACTGTTTTTT	CASSSTGARYEKLFF
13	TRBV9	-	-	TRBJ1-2	TGTGCCTTAAGGGGGGGTGGAACATATGGCTACACCTTC	CALRGGGTYGYTF
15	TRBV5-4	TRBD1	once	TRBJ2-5	TGTGCCAGCAGCTTACCAGACAGGGCAGGGGAGACCCAGTACTTC	CASSLPDRAGETQYF
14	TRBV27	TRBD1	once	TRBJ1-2	TGTGCCAGCCGTCAGGGGGCCAGATATAGAGGCTACACCTTC	CASRQGARYRGYTF
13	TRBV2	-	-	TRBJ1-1	TGTGCCAGCTTGGGGAGGGCGGGCACTGAAGCTTTCTTT	CASLGRAGTEAFF
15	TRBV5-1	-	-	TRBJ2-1	TGCGCCAGCAGCTTGGCTCTGACTAGCTACAATGAGCAGTTCTTC	CASSLALTSYNEQFF
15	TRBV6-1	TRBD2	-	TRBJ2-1	TGTGCCAGCAGTGACCGAGCGGGAACGAACAATGAGCAGTTCTTC	CASSDRAGTNNEQFF
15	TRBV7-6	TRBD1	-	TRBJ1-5	TGTACCAGCAGCTTAGGACAGGGGGCACATCAGCCCCAGCATTTT	CTSSLGQGAHQPQHF
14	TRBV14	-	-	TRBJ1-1	TGTGCCAGCAGCCACTCTGCCTTTGAGGCTGAAGCTTTCTTT	CASSHSAFEAEAFF
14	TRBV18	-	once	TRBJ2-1	TGTGCCAGCTCACCGGCCCTAGCGTCCGGCGAGCAGTTCTTC	CASSPALASGEQFF
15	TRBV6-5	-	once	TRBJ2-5	TGTGCCAGCAGGGAGGGGGGGGTCGGTGTAGAGACCCAGTACTTC	CASREGGVGVETQYF
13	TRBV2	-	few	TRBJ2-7	TGTGCCAGCAGTGTTGGGGGCGGGTACGAGCAGTACTTC	CASSVGGGYEQYF
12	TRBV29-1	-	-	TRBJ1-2	TGCAGCGGACTCCAGGGGAACTATGGCTACACCTTC	CSGLQGNYGYTF
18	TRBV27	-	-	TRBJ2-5	TGTGCCAGCAGTTCCAGCTGGTCGGGATACAGCCCCACGGAGACCCAGTACTTC	CASSSSWSGYSPTETQYF
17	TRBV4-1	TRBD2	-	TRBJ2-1	TGCGCCAGCAGCCGAGGAGCTAGCGGGGGTTCCTACAATGAGCAGTTCTTC	CASSRGASGGSYNEQFF
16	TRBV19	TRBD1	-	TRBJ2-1	TGTGCCAGTAGTATGACAGGGGGCAGATCCTACAATGAGCAGTTCTTC	CASSMTGGRSYNEQFF
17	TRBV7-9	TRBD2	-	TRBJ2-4	TGTGCCAGCAGCCAAGAGGCGGGGGTGGGAGCCAAAAACATTCAGTACTTC	CASSQEAGVGAKNIQYF
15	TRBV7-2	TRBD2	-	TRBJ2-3	TGTGCCAGCAGCTTAGCACGGGGGGGCACAGATACGCAGTATTTT	CASSLARGGTDTQYF
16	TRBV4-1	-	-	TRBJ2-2	TGCGCCAGCAGCCAAGATGACAGGATCAGAACCGGGGAGCTGTTTTTT	CASSQDDRIRTGELFF
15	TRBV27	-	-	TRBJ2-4	TGTGCCAGCAGCCAAGGGGAACTAGCCAAAAACATTCAGTACTTC	CASSQGELAKNIQYF
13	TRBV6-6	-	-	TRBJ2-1	TGTGCCAGCAGCTACATGGAAGGAGGGGAGCAGTTCTTC	CASSYMEGGEQFF
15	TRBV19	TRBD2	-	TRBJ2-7	TGTGCCAGTAGCGAGACTAGCGGGATCTCCTACGAGCAGTACTTC	CASSETSGISYEQYF
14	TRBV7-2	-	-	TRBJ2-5	TGTGCCAGCCTCAATGCGGGGATCCAAGAGACCCAGTACTTC	CASLNAGIQETQYF
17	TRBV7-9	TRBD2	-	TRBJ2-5	TGTGCCAGCAGCTTAGAGATACTAGCGGGGGGGCCGGTGACCCAGTACTTC	CASSLEILAGGPVTQYF
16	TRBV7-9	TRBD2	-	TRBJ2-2	TGTTCCAGCAGTTTCCCGGGACTAGCGAACACCGGGGAGCTGTTTTTT	CSSSFPGLANTGELFF
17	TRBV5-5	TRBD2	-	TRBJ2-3	TGTGCCAGCAGCTTCGTGGCGGGAGGAATGGGCACAGATACGCAGTATTTT	CASSFVAGGMGTDTQYF
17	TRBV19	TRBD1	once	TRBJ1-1	TGTGCCAGTATCAACAATTGGGGGACAGGGACAAACACTGAAGCTTTCTTT	CASINNWGTGTNTEAFF
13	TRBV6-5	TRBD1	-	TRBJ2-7	TGTGCCAGCAGCAAAACAGGGGCCTACGAGCAGTACTTC	CASSKTGAYEQYF
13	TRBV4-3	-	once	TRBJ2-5	TGCGCCAGCAGCCAGGCCTGGGCGGAGACCCAGTACTTC	CASSQAWAETQYF
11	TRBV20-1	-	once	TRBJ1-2	TGCAGTGCTCCCGGGAACTATGGCTACACCTTC	CSAPGNYGYTF
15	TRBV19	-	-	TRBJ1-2	TGTGCCAGTAGTAGACATGAGTGGCAGAGTTATGGCTACACCTTC	CASSRHEWQSYGYTF
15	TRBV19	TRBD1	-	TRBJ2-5	TGTGCCAGTAGTATAGCCACGACAGGGCCAGAGACCCAGTACTTC	CASSIATTGPETQYF
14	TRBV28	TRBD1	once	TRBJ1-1	TGTGCCAGCAGTTTACAGGGGGCGCTGACTGAAGCTTTCTTT	CASSLQGALTEAFF
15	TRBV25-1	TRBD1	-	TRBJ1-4	TGTGCCAGCAGTGAATGGCAGGGGGCTAATGAAAAACTGTTTTTT	CASSEWQGANEKLFF
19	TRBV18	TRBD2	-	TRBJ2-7	TGTGCCAGCTCACCACCTGGGGGACCGGGACTAGCGGGCCTCTACGAGCAGTACTTC	CASSPPGGPGLAGLYEQYF